The 24 T cell receptor beta chains given below trace back to one sample, sequenced in a study of cytomegalovirus exposure and HLA in healthy donors. In the PCR, 60 Vbeta and 13 Jbeta primers were used. The assay was immunoSEQ multiplex PCR, and TCRdb's table has in-frame clones only and misses some. The table lists tens of thousands of clones, with roughly 6% in the top ten. The sequencing sample was made of PBMCs. The receptors derive from a girl aged 10 to 17 in good health and CMV-seropositive.

The J gene is TRBJ1-1, the V gene TRBV11-2; 9 bases are a match to TRBD1. CDR1 SGHAT and CDR2 FQNNGV come from the germline V gene. The CDR3 contains 15 residues. Trimming cost V 5 bases and J 4 bases; bases outside gene matches: 8. The DNA of the CDR3 is TGTGCCAGCAGCCCCTCAACAGGGGGCCCCACTGAAGCTTTCTTT. Its translation is CASSPSTGGPTEAFF.

CDR3 nucleotide sequence: TGTGCCAGCAGCGACAGCAGGTCGGGCTACACCTTC. Translated: CASSDSRSGYTF. This sequence joins TRBV6-5 and TRBJ1-2; TRBD1 is a possible D gene (5 bases). V was cut by 6 bases and J by 8 bases, with 13 bases left in between. The CDR3 has 12 residues. Germline-derived CDR1 and CDR2 are MNHEY and SVGAGI.

The chain links TRBV19 to TRBJ2-6, with 8 bases matching TRBD1. Trimming cost V 5 bases and J 0 bases; bases outside gene matches: 9. From germline, CDR1 is LNHDA and CDR2 SQIVND (reference sequence). The CDR3 has 18 residues. CDR3 sequence (DNA): TGTGCCAGTAGTCGACGGCTAACAGGGGGCTCTGGGGCCAACGTCCTGACTTTC. Translating it yields CASSRRLTGGSGANVLTF.

The rearrangement links TRBV4-3 to TRBJ1-2; 8 nucleotides agree with TRBD1. Losses at the gene ends were 1 base for V and 7 bases for J; bases not matched to a gene: 11. The CDR3 sequence is 16 residues long. Germline-derived CDR1 and CDR2 are LGHNA and YSLEER. The CDR3 reads CASSQVGQGANGGYTF. In DNA, the CDR3 is TGCGCCAGCAGCCAAGTGGGTCAGGGGGCTAACGGTGGCTACACCTTC.

The CDR3 reads CSVELPGNYNQPQHF. Here the CDR3 DNA reads TGCAGCGTTGAACTCCCGGGGAACTACAATCAGCCCCAGCATTTT. The rearrangement uses TRBV29-1 and TRBJ1-5, with D hard to call. Germline CDR1 is SQVTM and CDR2 is ANQGSEA. V lost 2 bases, J lost 3 bases, and 14 bases lay in between. This CDR3 has 15 residues.

V usage is TRBV4-3 and J usage is TRBJ2-3; the match to TRBD2 covers 12 bases. CDR1 and CDR2 from the germline V gene are LGHNA and YSLEER. The CDR3 is 17 residues long. V was clipped by 1 base and J by 2 bases; unmatched bases: 4. The CDR3 sequence is CASSQGLAGGNTDTQYF. The CDR3 nucleotides are TGCGCCAGCAGCCAAGGGCTAGCGGGGGGGAACACAGATACGCAGTATTTT.

The chain couples TRBV6-5 to TRBJ2-7, with D perhaps matching TRBD1 (6 bases). Germline assignment: CDR1 MNHEY and CDR2 SVGAGI. CDR3 length equals 13 residues. V was pared by 5 bases and J by 4 bases, with 12 bases between. The CDR3 DNA reads TGTGCCAGCAGTGGACAGTTATCTTACGAGCAGTACTTC. The encoded protein is CASSGQLSYEQYF.

The chain uses TRBV28 and TRBJ2-7; 7 positions match TRBD1. Germline values: CDR1 MDHEN, CDR2 SYDVKM. V trimming: 7 bases; J trimming: 4 bases; junction bases outside the gene matches: 7. The CDR3 sequence is 13 residues long. CDR3 DNA: TGTGCCAGCAACCGACAGGGCGGGTACGAGCAGTACGTC. This encodes CASNRQGGYEQYV.

This chain uses TRBV27 with TRBJ2-3; D ambiguous. CDR3 length: 13 residues. V was trimmed by 5 bases and J by 6 bases, leaving 12 bases between them. Germline CDR1 MNHEY, CDR2 SMNVEV (reference sequence). CDR3 amino acids: CASSLRSVDTQYF. CDR3 DNA: TGTGCCAGCAGTCTTCGGAGTGTCGATACGCAGTATTTT.

The V and J genes are TRBV23-1 and TRBJ2-7, with D possibly being TRBD2 (7 bases). TRBV23-1 is an ORF; its function is uncertain. The length of the CDR3 is 14 residues. The ends were cut back, 4 bases at V and 4 bases at J, with 14 bases in the middle. CDR3 DNA sequence: TGCGCCAGCAGTCGCCAGGGGAGGGCTTACGAGCAGTACGTC. This translates into CASSRQGRAYEQYV.

The chain is built from TRBV4-1 and TRBJ1-2; 7 nucleotides agree with TRBD1. Germline V gene sequence: CDR1 MGHRA, CDR2 YSYEKL. This CDR3 contains 14 residues. Losses at the gene ends were 0 bases for V and 5 bases for J; bases not matched to a gene: 3. The CDR3 spells CASSQESGGYGYTF. CDR3 in DNA: TGCGCCAGCAGCCAAGAGTCAGGGGGTTATGGCTACACCTTC.

V is TRBV27 and J is TRBJ1-5, with a tentative D call TRBD1 (5 bases). V lost 5 bases, J lost 0 bases, and 8 bases lay in between. This CDR3 has 14 residues. CDR1 and CDR2 (germline): MNHEY, SMNVEV (reference sequence). CDR3 residues: CASSPTASNQPQHF. The CDR3 nucleotides read TGTGCCAGCAGTCCGACAGCTAGCAATCAGCCCCAGCATTTT.

The chain has TRBV6-5 and TRBJ1-1, with D maybe TRBD1 (5 bases). Per the germline V gene, CDR1 is MNHEY and CDR2 is SVGAGI. The CDR3 contains 14 residues. V lost 1 base to trimming and J lost 7 bases, with 13 bases between them. CDR3 nucleotides: TGTGCCAGCAGTTACTTACGGGGCGGGGGTGAAGCTTTCTTT. Its protein is CASSYLRGGGEAFF.

The chain recombines TRBV29-1 with TRBJ2-1, with 7 bases fitting TRBD1. This CDR3 contains 12 residues. V shed 3 bases and J 7 bases; nucleotides not matched to a gene: 3. Germline CDR1 and CDR2: SQVTM and ANQGSEA. This CDR3 is CSVDRGMNEQFF. In nucleotides, the CDR3 is TGCAGCGTTGACAGGGGGATGAATGAGCAGTTCTTC.

The V call is TRBV13, the J call TRBJ2-1, with 7 bases identical to TRBD1. V lost 0 bases, J lost 4 bases, and 3 bases stayed unmatched. CDR1 is PRHDT and CDR2 is FYEKMQ in the germline V gene (reference sequence). The CDR3 spans 15 residues. The CDR3 spells CASSLGRGLYNEQFF. The CDR3 region has the DNA TGTGCCAGCAGCTTAGGCAGGGGGTTATACAATGAGCAGTTCTTC.

The gene calls are TRBV6-5 and TRBJ2-7; 10 positions match TRBD2. This CDR3 spans 15 amino acids. The germline V gene has CDR1 MNHEY and CDR2 SVGAGI. V trimming: 4 bases; J trimming: 4 bases; junction bases outside the gene matches: 7. CDR3 in amino acids: CASSLAGGLGYEQYF. The CDR3 DNA reads TGTGCCAGCAGTTTAGCGGGGGGCTTAGGGTACGAGCAGTACTTC.

This sequence joins TRBV25-1 and TRBJ2-1, with 12 nucleotides matching TRBD1. CDR1 MGHDK and CDR2 SYGVNS come from the germline V gene. This CDR3 is 18 amino acids long. Trimming at V came to 3 bases and at J to 5 bases, leaving 11 bases not matched to a gene. The CDR3 sequence: CASSDPRSRDRGHNEQFF. The DNA of the CDR3 is TGTGCCAGCAGTGATCCAAGGTCCCGGGACAGGGGGCACAATGAGCAGTTCTTC.

V gene TRBV10-3 combines with J gene TRBJ2-1; 9 bases agree with TRBD1. V dropped 10 bases and J dropped 7; count of bases not matched to a gene: 5. The CDR3 totals 12 residues. Germline V gene data show CDR1 as ENHRY and CDR2 as SYGVKD. The CDR3 spells CATQGARNEQFF. As DNA, the CDR3 is TGTGCCACACAGGGGGCGCGGAATGAGCAGTTCTTC.

CDR3 residues: CASSATGGSYEQYF. CDR3 DNA sequence: TGTGCCAGCAGCGCTACAGGGGGGTCCTACGAGCAGTACTTC. The chain uses TRBV9 and TRBJ2-7; TRBD1 matches 8 bases. After removal of 3 bases from V and 1 base from J, the junction contained 3 bases not matched to a gene. The CDR3 has 14 amino acids. From germline, CDR1 is SGDLS and CDR2 YYNGEE. The whole variable domain, remainder taken from reference TRBV9 and TRBJ2-7, is DSGVTQTPKHLITATGQRVTLRCSPRSGDLSVYWYQQSLDQGLQFLIQYYNGEERAKGNILERFSAQQFPDLHSELNLSSLELGDSALYFCASSATGGSYEQYFGPGTRLTVT.

The CDR3 loop is CASSPGTLAYEQYF. The CDR3 coding sequence is TGTGCCAGCTCACCCGGGACACTCGCCTACGAGCAGTACTTC. The chain has TRBV18 and TRBJ2-7; D possibly corresponds to TRBD1 (6 bases). The CDR3 extends over 14 amino acids. CDR1 is KGHSH and CDR2 is LQKENI in the germline V gene. Deletions cut 3 bases from V and 2 bases from J, with 11 bases between.

With regard to this clone: One junction end does not reproduce the germline sequence, and a read error may be involved. This rearrangement joins TRBV9 to TRBJ2-3; weak D call: TRBD1 (5 bases). The CDR3 contains 16 residues. CDR1 is SGDLS, CDR2 YYNGEE, per germline. This CDR3 reads CASGPRQVMGQDKQYF. CDR3 bases: TGTGCCAGCGGCCCCCGGCAGGTCATGGGGCAAGATAAGCAGTATTTT. The variable domain in full, with the rest retrieved from reference TRBV9 and TRBJ2-3, is DSGVTQTPKHLITATGQRVTLRCSPRSGDLSVYWYQQSLDQGLQFLIQYYNGEERAKGNILERFSAQQFPDLHSELNLSSLELGDSALYFCASGPRQVMGQDKQYFGPGTRLTVL.

V usage is TRBV11-1 and J usage is TRBJ1-1; D uncertain. The germline gives CDR1 SGHAT, CDR2 FQDESV (reference sequence). CDR3 size: 14 residues. Trimming pared 5 bases from V and 4 bases from J, leaving 14 bases between. In nucleotides, the CDR3 is TGTGCCAGCAGCCCTGGCGTCGGAGCCACTGAAGCTTTCTTT. This sequence encodes CASSPGVGATEAFF.

The chain uses TRBV7-6 and TRBJ2-3; 8 bases fit TRBD2. Germline-derived CDR1 and CDR2 are SGHVS and FNYEAQ. The V and J ends lost 1 base and 4 bases, in that order; junction bases with no gene match: 10. The CDR3 covers 17 residues. This chain's CDR3 is CASSLGVAGTLSDTQYF. In nucleotides, the CDR3 is TGTGCCAGCAGCTTAGGGGTAGCGGGGACTTTGTCAGATACGCAGTATTTT.

This sequence joins TRBV29-1 and TRBJ1-5, with 7 bases fitting TRBD1. Germline V gene sequence: CDR1 SQVTM, CDR2 ANQGSEA. V was clipped by 7 bases and J by 11 bases; unmatched bases: 14. The CDR3 is 13 residues long. The CDR3 sequence: CSALTGQGGAQHF. CDR3 bases: TGCAGCGCCCTGACAGGGCAGGGGGGAGCCCAGCATTTT.